This T cell receptor beta chain was identified during a study of blood T cell repertoires in COVID-19. Study details: Samples came from the United States, Italy and Spain, spanning acute and convalescent COVID-19. Sample material is recorded as cDNA or gDNA derived from T cells, B-cell-depleted T cells, or PBMCs.

Original handling: It was from reference gene primer amplification that nucleated cell counts were estimated. Measured with immunoSEQ multiplex PCR; TCRdb has only the in-frame clones, and not every one. That table supplies the V and J calls and clone size; D and trimming were determined from the DNA. The profile shows around 260,000 clones, 84% of them singletons. The CDR3 runs 16 residues. Germline values: CDR1 MDHEN, CDR2 SYDVKM. The trim removed 2 bases at V and 7 bases at J, leaving 9 bases unmatched. The chain has TRBV28 and TRBJ2-1; 9 bases line up with TRBD1. Sequenced material: peripheral blood. The sequence was collected from a man aged 55 to 70 with acute or convalescent COVID-19. DNA for the CDR3: TGTGCCAGCAGTTTAGCGGGACAGGGCCGATTTAATGAGCAGTTCTTC. Its translation is CASSLAGQGRFNEQFF.